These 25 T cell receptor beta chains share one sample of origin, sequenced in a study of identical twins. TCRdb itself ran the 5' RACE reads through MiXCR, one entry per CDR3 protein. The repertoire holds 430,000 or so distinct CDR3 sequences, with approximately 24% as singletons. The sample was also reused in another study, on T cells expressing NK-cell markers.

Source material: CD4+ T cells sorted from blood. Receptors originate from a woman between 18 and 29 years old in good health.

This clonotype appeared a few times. The CDR3 sequence: CSVVRDRGVATQYF. The CDR3 DNA reads as TGCAGCGTTGTAAGGGACAGGGGCGTCGCGACCCAGTACTTC. V and J are TRBV29-1 and TRBJ2-5, with 10 bases fitting TRBD1. J lost 7 bases, V lost 4 bases, and 9 bases had no gene match. The germline CDR1 and CDR2 sequences are SQVTM and ANQGSEA. The CDR3 is 14 amino acids.

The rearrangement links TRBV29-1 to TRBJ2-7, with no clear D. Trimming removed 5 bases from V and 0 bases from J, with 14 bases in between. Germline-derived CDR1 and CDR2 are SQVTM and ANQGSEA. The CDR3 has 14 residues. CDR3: CSVKKGSGSYEQYF. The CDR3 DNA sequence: TGCAGCGTTAAAAAGGGATCGGGCTCCTACGAGCAGTACTTC.

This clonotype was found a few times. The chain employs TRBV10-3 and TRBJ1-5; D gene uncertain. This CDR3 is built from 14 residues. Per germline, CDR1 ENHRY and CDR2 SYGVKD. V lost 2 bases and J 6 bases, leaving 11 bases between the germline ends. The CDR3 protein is CAISEEREAQPQHF. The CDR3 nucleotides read TGTGCCATCAGTGAGGAGAGGGAGGCTCAGCCCCAGCATTTT.

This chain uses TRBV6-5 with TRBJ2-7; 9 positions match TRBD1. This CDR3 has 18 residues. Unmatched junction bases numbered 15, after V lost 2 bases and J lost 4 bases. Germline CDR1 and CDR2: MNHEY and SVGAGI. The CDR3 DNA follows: TGTGCCAGCAGTTACACCGGGACAGGGCTATTTTCTTTTTACGAGCAGTACTTC. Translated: CASSYTGTGLFSFYEQYF.

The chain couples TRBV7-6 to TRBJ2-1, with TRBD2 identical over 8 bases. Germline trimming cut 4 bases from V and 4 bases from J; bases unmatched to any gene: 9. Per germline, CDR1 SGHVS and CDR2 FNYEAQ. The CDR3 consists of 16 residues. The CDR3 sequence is CASSSAGGGRYNEQFF. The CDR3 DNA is TGTGCCAGCAGCTCGGCAGGCGGGGGGAGATACAATGAGCAGTTCTTC. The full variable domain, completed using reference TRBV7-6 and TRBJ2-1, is GAGVSQSPRYKVTKRGQDVALRCDPISGHVSLYWYRQALGQGPEFLTYFNYEAQQDKSGLPNDRFSAERPEGSISTLTIQRTEQRDSAMYRCASSSAGGGRYNEQFFGPGTRLTVL.

This CDR3 reads CSVARDRTFTGELFF. CDR3 DNA sequence: TGCAGCGTTGCGAGGGACAGGACCTTCACCGGGGAGCTGTTTTTT. The chain employs TRBV29-1 and TRBJ2-2, with 8 bases fitting TRBD1. V gave up 4 bases and J gave up 4 bases; unmatched junction bases: 8. The V gene's germline CDR1 is SQVTM and CDR2 ANQGSEA. This CDR3 contains 15 residues.

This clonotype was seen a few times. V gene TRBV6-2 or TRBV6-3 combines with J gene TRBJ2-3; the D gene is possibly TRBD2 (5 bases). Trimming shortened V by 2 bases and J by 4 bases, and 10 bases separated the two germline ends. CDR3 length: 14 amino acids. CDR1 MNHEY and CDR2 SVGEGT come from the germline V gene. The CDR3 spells CASSYEGLSDTQYF. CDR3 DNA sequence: TGTGCCAGCAGTTACGAAGGACTCTCAGATACGCAGTATTTT.

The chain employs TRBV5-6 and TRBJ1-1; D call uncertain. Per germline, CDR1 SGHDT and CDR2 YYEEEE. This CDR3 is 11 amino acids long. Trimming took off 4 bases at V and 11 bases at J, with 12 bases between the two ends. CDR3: CASSGDMNAFF. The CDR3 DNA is TGTGCCAGCAGCGGAGACATGAACGCTTTCTTT.

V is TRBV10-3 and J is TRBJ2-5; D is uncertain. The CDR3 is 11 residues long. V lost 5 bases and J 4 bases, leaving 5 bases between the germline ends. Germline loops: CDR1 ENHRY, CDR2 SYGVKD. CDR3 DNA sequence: TGTGCCATCAGTAGTAGAGAGACCCAGTACTTC. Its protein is CAISSRETQYF.

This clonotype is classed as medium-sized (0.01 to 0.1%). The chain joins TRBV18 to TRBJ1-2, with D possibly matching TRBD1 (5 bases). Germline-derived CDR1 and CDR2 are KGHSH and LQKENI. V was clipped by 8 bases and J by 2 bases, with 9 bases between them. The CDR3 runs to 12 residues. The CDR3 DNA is TGTGCCAGCACTAGGGACAACTATGGCTACACCTTC. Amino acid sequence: CASTRDNYGYTF.

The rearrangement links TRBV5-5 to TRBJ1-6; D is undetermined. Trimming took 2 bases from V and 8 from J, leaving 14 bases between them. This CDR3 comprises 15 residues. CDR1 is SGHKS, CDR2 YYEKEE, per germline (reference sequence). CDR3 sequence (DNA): TGTGCCAGCAGCTTAGGGTTTACGTTTTATTCACCCCTCCACTTT. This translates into CASSLGFTFYSPLHF.

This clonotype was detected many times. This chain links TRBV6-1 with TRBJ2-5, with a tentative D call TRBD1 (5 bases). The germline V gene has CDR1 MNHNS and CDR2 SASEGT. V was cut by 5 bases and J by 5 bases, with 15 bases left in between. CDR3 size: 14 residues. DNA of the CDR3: TGTGCCAGCAGTCCCCGGACCAACAGGGAGACCCAGTACTTC. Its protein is CASSPRTNRETQYF.

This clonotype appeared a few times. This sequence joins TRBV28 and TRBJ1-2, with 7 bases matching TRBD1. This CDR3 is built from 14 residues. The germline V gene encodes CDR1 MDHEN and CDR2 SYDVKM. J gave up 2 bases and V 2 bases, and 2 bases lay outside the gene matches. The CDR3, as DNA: TGTGCCAGCAGTTTAGGAGGGGGCAACTATGGCTACACCTTC. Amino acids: CASSLGGGNYGYTF.

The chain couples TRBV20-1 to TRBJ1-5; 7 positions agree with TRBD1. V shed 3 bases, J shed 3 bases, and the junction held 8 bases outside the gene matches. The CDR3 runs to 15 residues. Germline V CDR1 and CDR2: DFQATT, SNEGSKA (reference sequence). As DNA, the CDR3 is TGCAGTGCTAGGAGCGCAGGGGGAATCAATCAGCCCCAGCATTTT. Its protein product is CSARSAGGINQPQHF.

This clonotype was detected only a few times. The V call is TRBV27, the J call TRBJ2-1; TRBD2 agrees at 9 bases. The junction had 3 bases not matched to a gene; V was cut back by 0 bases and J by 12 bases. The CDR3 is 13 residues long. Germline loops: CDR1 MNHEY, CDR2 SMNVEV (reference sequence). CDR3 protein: CASSLSSTSGQFF. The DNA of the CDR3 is TGTGCCAGCAGTTTATCTTCGACTAGCGGGCAGTTCTTC.

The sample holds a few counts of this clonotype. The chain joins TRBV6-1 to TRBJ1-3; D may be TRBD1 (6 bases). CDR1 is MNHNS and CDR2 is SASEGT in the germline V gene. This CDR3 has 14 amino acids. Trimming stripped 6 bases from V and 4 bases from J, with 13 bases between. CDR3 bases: TGTGCCAGCAGGCCTGGGACATCCGGAAACACCATATATTTT. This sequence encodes CASRPGTSGNTIYF.

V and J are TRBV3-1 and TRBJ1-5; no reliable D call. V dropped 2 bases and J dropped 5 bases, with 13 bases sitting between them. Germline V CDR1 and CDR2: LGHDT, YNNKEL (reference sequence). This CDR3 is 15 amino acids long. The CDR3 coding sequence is TGTGCCAGCAGCCAATGGGGAAAAGAGGATCAGCCCCAGCATTTT. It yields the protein CASSQWGKEDQPQHF.

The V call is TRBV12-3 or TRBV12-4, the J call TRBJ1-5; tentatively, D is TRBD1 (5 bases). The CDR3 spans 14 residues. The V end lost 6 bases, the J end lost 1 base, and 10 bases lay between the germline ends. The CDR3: CASSSGTSNQPQHF. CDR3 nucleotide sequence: TGTGCCAGCAGCTCCGGGACCAGCAATCAGCCCCAGCATTTT.

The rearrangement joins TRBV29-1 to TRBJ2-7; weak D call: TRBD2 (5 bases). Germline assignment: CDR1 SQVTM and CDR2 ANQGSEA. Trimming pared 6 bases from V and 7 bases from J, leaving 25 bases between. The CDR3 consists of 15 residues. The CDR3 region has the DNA TGCAGCGTGTCAACAGTACCCCACATAACGGGAGAGCAGTACTTC. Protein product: CSVSTVPHITGEQYF.

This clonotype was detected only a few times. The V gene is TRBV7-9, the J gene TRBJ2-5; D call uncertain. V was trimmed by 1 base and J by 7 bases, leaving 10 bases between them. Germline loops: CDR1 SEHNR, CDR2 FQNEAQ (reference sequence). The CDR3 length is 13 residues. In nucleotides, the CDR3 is TGTGCCAGCAGCTTAGAAGAGGTCGGGACCCAGTACTTC. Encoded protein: CASSLEEVGTQYF.

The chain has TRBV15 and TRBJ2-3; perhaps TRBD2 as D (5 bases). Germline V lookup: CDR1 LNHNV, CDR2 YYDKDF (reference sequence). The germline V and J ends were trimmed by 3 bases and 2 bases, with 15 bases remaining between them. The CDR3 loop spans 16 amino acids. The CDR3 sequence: CATSRTLVLNTDTQYF. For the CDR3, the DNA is TGTGCCACCAGCAGGACACTAGTCCTCAACACAGATACGCAGTATTTT.

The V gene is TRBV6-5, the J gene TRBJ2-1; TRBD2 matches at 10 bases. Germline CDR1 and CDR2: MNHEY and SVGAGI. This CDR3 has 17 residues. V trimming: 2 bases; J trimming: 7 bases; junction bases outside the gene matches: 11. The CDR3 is CASSYPALAGAKNEQFF. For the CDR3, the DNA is TGTGCCAGCAGTTACCCGGCGCTAGCGGGAGCGAAGAATGAGCAGTTCTTC.

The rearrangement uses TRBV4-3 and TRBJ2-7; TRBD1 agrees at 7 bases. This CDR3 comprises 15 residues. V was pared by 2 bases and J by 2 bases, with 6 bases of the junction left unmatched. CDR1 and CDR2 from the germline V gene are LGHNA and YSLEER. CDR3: CASSQKTGSTYEQYF. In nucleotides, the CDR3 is TGCGCCAGCAGCCAAAAGACAGGGTCGACCTACGAGCAGTACTTC.

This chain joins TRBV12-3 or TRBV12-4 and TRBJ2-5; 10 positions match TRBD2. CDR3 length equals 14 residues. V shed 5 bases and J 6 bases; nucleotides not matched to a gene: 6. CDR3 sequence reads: CASSPSAGGQTQYF. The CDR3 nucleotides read TGTGCCAGCAGTCCTTCAGCGGGGGGGCAGACCCAGTACTTC.

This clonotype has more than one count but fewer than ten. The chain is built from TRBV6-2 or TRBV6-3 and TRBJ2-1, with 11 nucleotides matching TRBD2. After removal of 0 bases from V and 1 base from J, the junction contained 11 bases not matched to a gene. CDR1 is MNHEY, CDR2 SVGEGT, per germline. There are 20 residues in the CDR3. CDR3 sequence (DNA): TGTGCCAGCAGTTACTCGTCTAGCGGGAGGAATTCGATATCCTACAATGAGCAGTTCTTC. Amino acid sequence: CASSYSSSGRNSISYNEQFF.